This TCR beta chain derives from a study of blood T cell repertoires in COVID-19. The repertoire was sequenced with immunoSEQ multiplex PCR; TCRdb's copy has only in-frame clones and lacks some. The sample has more than 300,000 clones, approximately 90% seen once. Enrollees, about 18 to 90 years old, lived in 24 US areas. The ends lost 3 bases at V and 8 bases at J; junction bases unmatched: 14. The V gene's germline CDR1 is SGHTA and CDR2 FQGNSA. The CDR3 is made up of 16 amino acids. This receptor was identified in a middle-aged woman who had been exposed to COVID-19. Source material: PBMCs or T cells enriched from blood (not recorded which). The chain recombines TRBV7-2 with TRBJ1-2; TRBD1 matches at 8 bases. CDR3 sequence reads: CASSFRGGQGIIGYTF. The CDR3 bases are TGTGCCAGCAGCTTCAGAGGAGGACAGGGAATCATAGGCTACACCTTC.